The clone carrying this TCR beta chain has more than one count but fewer than ten. Antigen unknown. This specimen belongs to a study of T cell repertoires in cytomegalovirus infection. Findings of the study overall: The cumulative frequency of public TCR beta families identified carriers of CMV plus the relevant HLA. Across the ex vivo response, the dominant clonotypes were HLA-C-restricted CMV-specific TCR beta clonotypes.

Each CDR3 protein gets one entry after TCRdb re-called the reads with MiXCR. The table has 150,000 to 200,000 distinct CDR3 sequences, more than 9% seen once; the top ten hold approximately 4.6%. V shed 4 bases and J shed 9 bases, with 17 bases lying between them. The germline V gene encodes CDR1 SGDLS and CDR2 YYNGEE. The CDR3 totals 14 residues. The chain uses TRBV9 and TRBJ2-1; TRBD2 might be the D (5 bases). What was sequenced was PBMCs. The receptor was derived from a human donor in good health (CMV status not recorded). Some clones in this sample may be carry-over from other donors' samples. The CDR3 sequence: CASSPNQADGEQFF. The DNA for the CDR3 is TGTGCCAGCAGCCCAAATCAAGCGGACGGTGAGCAGTTCTTC.